This T cell receptor (beta chain) was documented in a study of identical twins. Study results and limitations: Low generation-probability sequences were in excess among twin-shared out-of-frame alpha sequences. Reduced insertions were recorded for abundant cord blood beta clonotypes, with no such pattern in memory repertoires.

The cDNA had a unique molecular identifier and a template-switch universal primer site. TCRdb recomputed calls from the 5' RACE reads with MiXCR, one row per CDR3 protein. The table shows around 280,000 distinct CDR3 sequences, with around 8.8% occurring only once. This clonotype was detected only a few times. Its antigen is not identified. The CDR3 totals 15 residues. The germline CDR1 and CDR2 sequences are DFQATT and SNEGSKA (reference sequence). V lost 0 bases to trimming and J lost 4 bases; unmatched junction nucleotides: 1. The same data also went into a second study, on yellow fever vaccine responses in identical twins.

The chain combines TRBV20-1 with TRBJ2-2; TRBD2 aligns across 11 bases. The receptor's source is a woman aged 18-29 years in good health. Source material: memory (CD45RO+) T cells sorted from blood. This CDR3 is CSARDLAGGTGELFF. The CDR3 nucleotides are TGCAGTGCTAGAGATCTAGCGGGGGGCACCGGGGAGCTGTTTTTT.